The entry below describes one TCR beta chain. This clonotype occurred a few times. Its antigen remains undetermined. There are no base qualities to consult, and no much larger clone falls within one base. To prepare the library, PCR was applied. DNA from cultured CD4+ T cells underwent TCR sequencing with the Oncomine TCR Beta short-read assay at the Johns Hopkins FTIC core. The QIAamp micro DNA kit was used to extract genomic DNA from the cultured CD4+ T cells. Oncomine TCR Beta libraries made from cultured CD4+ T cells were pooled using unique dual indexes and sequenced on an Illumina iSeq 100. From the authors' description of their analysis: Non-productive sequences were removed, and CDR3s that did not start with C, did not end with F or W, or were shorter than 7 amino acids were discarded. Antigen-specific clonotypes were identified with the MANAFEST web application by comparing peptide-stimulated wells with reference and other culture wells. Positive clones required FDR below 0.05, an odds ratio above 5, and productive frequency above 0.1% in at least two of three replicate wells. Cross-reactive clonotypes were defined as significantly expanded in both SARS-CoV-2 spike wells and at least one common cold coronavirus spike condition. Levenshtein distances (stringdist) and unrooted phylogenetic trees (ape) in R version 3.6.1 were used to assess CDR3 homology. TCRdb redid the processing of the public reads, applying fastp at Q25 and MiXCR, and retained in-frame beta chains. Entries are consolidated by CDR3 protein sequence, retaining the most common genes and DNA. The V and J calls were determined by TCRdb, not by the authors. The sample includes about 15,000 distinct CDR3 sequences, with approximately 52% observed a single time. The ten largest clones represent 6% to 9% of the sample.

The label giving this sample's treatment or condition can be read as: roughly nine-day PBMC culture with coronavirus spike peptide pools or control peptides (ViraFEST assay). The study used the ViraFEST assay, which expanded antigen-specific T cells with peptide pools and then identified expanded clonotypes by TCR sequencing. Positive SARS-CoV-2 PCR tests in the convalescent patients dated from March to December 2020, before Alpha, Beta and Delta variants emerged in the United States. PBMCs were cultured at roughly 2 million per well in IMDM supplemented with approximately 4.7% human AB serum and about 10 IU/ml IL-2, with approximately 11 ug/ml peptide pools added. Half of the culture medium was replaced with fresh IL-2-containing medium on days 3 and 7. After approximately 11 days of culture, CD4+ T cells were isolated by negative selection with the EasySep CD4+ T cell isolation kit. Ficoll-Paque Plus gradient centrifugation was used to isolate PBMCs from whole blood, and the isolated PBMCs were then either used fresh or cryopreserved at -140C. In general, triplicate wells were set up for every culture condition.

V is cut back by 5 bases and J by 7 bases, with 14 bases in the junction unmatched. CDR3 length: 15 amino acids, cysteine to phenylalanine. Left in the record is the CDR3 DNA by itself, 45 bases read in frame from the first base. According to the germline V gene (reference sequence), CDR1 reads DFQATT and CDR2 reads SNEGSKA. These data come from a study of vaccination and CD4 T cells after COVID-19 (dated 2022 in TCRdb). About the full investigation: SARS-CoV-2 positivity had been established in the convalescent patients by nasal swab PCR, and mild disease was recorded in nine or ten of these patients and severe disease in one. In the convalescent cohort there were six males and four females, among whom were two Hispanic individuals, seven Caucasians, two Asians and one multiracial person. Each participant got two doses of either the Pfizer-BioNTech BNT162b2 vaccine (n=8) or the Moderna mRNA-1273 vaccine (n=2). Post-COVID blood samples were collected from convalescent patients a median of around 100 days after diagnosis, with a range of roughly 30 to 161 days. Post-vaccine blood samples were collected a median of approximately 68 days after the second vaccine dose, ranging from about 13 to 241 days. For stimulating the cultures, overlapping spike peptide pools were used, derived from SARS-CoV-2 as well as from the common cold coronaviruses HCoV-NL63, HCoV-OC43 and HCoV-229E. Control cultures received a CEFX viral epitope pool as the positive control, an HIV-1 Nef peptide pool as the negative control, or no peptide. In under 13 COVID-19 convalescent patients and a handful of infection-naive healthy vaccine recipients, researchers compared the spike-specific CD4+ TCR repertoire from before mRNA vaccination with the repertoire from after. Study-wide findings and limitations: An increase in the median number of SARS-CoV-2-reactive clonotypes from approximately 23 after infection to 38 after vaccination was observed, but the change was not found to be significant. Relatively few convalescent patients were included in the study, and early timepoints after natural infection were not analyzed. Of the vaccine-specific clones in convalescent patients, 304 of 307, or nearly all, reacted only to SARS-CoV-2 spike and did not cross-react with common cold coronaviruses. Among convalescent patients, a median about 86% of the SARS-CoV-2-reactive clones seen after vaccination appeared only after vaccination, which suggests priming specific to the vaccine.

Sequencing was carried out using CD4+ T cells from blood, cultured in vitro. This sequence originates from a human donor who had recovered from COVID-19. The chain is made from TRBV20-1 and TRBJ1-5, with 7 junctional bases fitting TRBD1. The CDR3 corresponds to CSASLVQGGRQPQHF. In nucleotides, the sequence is TGCAGTGCTTCACTCGTGCAGGGGGGGAGGCAGCCCCAGCATTTT.